Listed here are 18 T cell receptor beta chains from one sample, sequenced in a study of T cell changes during pregnancy in multiple sclerosis. Sequencing used immunoSEQ multiplex PCR; TCRdb keeps in-frame clones, though not all of them. The sample records some 41,000 clones, under 95% being singletons. Source material: PBMCs (not recorded whether the cells were cultured). All receptors come from a female donor with multiple sclerosis, enrolled in a pregnancy study.

V is TRBV5-4 and J is TRBJ2-3, with 8 bases fitting TRBD1. The length of the CDR3 is 14 residues. Germline assignment: CDR1 SGHNT and CDR2 YYREEE (reference sequence). V gave up 3 bases and J gave up 4 bases; unmatched junction bases: 4. CDR3 bases: TGTGCCAGCAGCTGGCAGGGGGCGGCAGATACGCAGTATTTT. It codes for CASSWQGAADTQYF.

This chain uses TRBV7-2 with TRBJ1-2, with 9 bases aligning to TRBD1. Trimming took 4 bases from V and 8 from J; bases not matched to a gene: 8. Germline V gene data show CDR1 as SGHTA and CDR2 as FQGNSA. The CDR3 runs 14 residues. The chain's CDR3 is CASSWGQGERGYTF. CDR3 bases: TGTGCCAGCAGCTGGGGACAGGGAGAGCGGGGCTACACCTTC. The entire variable domain, with the rest obtained from reference TRBV7-2 and TRBJ1-2, is as follows: GAGVSQSPSNKVTEKGKDVELRCDPISGHTALYWYRQSLGQGLEFLIYFQGNSAPDKSGLPSDRFSAERTGGSVSTLTIQRTQQEDSAVYLCASSWGQGERGYTFGSGTRLTVV.

The gene calls are TRBV19 and TRBJ2-7, with 10 bases aligning to TRBD1. The trim removed 6 bases at V and 4 bases at J, leaving 3 bases unmatched. The CDR3 is made up of 13 amino acids. Germline V gene data show CDR1 as LNHDA and CDR2 as SQIVND (reference sequence). CDR3 residues: CASRRDRGYEQYF. DNA for the CDR3: TGTGCCAGTAGAAGGGACAGGGGTTACGAGCAGTACTTC.

The chain employs TRBV4-2 and TRBJ1-2; no clear D. Germline loops: CDR1 LGHNA, CDR2 YNFKEQ. The CDR3 sequence is 13 residues long. V was shortened by 0 bases and J by 8 bases, with 10 bases between the two germline ends. The CDR3 here is CASSQDLGLGYTF. The CDR3 bases are TGTGCCAGCAGCCAAGATCTCGGGTTGGGCTACACCTTC.

The rearrangement uses TRBV5-4 and TRBJ2-5; 11 bases fit TRBD2. The germline V gene has CDR1 SGHNT and CDR2 YYREEE (reference sequence). The CDR3 totals 16 residues. The ends lost 4 bases at V and 3 bases at J; junction bases unmatched: 8. CDR3 sequence: CASSQEHSGREETQYF. For the CDR3, the DNA is TGTGCCAGCAGCCAAGAGCATAGCGGGAGGGAAGAGACCCAGTACTTC.

The V gene is TRBV6-1, the J gene TRBJ1-2; D is ambiguous. The length of the CDR3 is 13 residues. V was clipped by 3 bases and J by 4 bases, with 9 bases between them. The germline V gene has CDR1 MNHNS and CDR2 SASEGT. The CDR3 sequence: CASSDPGLYGYTF. The CDR3 DNA sequence: TGTGCCAGCAGTGACCCGGGCCTCTATGGCTACACCTTC.

The chain recombines TRBV15 with TRBJ2-3, with TRBD2 matching 14 bases. The junction had 6 bases not matched to a gene; V was cut back by 4 bases and J by 0 bases. Germline assignment: CDR1 LNHNV and CDR2 YYDKDF (reference sequence). The CDR3 is 18 amino acids. This CDR3 reads CATSTSRLAGGSTDTQYF. For the CDR3, the DNA is TGTGCCACCAGCACTTCTCGACTAGCGGGAGGGAGCACAGATACGCAGTATTTT.

The genes are TRBV9 and TRBJ1-4; D is undetermined. With 3 bases removed from V and 5 bases from J, the gap between germline ends came to 14 bases. CDR1 and CDR2 from the germline V gene are SGDLS and YYNGEE. CDR3 length: 15 residues. The CDR3 is CASSGGLDRNEKLFF. The CDR3 DNA follows: TGTGCCAGCAGCGGCGGGTTGGACCGGAATGAAAAACTGTTTTTT.

This chain links TRBV21-1 with TRBJ1-2; TRBD1 reflects the table's D call only, with no check against the DNA. TRBV21-1 is a listed pseudogene. The CDR3 length is 17 residues. As DNA, the CDR3 is TGTGCCAGCAGCAACGGCACCCACAGGAACGCTAACTATGGCTACACCTTC. Translating it yields CASSNGTHRNANYGYTF.

CDR3 DNA: TGCGCCAGCAGCTTGGCCGGGGAGGGGACAGATACGCAGTATTTT. Translated: CASSLAGEGTDTQYF. The chain joins TRBV5-1 to TRBJ2-3; 7 bases are shared with TRBD2. This CDR3 is 15 amino acids long. CDR1 and CDR2 from the germline V gene are SGHRS and YFSETQ. The trim removed 0 bases at V and 3 bases at J, leaving 4 bases unmatched.

The chain carries TRBV5-8 and TRBJ1-2, with 11 positions matching TRBD1. The CDR3 has 15 residues. In germline, CDR1 is SGHTS, CDR2 YDEGEE. With V trimmed by 4 bases and J by 13 bases, 15 bases remained unmatched. The CDR3 DNA is TGTGCCAGCAGCCCGGATGGGACAGGGGGGCTGACTGGCACCTTC. Amino acid sequence: CASSPDGTGGLTGTF.

A single count supports this clone. This chain links TRBV28 with TRBJ2-3, with unresolved D. With 1 base removed from V and 2 bases from J, the gap between germline ends came to 4 bases. This CDR3 has 13 amino acids. CDR1 is MDHEN and CDR2 is SYDVKM in the germline V gene. This CDR3 reads CASSLSYTDTQYF. The CDR3, as DNA: TGTGCCAGCAGTTTATCTTACACAGATACGCAGTATTTT.

The gene calls are TRBV10-1 and TRBJ1-4; no clear D. V lost 8 bases, J lost 5 bases, and 12 bases lay in between. There are 13 residues in the CDR3. Germline V gene data show CDR1 as WNHNN and CDR2 as SYGVQD (reference sequence). The CDR3: CASSRGANEKLFF. Written as DNA, the CDR3 is TGCGCCAGCTCCCGAGGAGCGAATGAAAAACTGTTTTTT.

The chain has TRBV10-2 and TRBJ1-2; D is ambiguous. V shed 7 bases and J shed 8 bases, with 20 bases lying between them. Germline values: CDR1 WSHSY, CDR2 SAAADI. CDR3 length: 14 residues. The CDR3 reads CASTGSEGGGGYTF. In nucleotides, the CDR3 is TGCGCCAGCACTGGGTCGGAAGGCGGAGGCGGCTACACCTTC.

This chain joins TRBV4-2 and TRBJ2-4; possible D gene TRBD2, 5 bases. Trimming removed 0 bases at V and 3 bases at J, with 12 bases between. The CDR3 is 16 residues long. The germline CDR1 and CDR2 sequences are LGHNA and YNFKEQ. The CDR3 bases are TGTGCCAGCAGCCAAGAACTAGTAATTGACAAAAACATTCAGTACTTC. Protein product: CASSQELVIDKNIQYF.

The chain is built from TRBV5-5 and TRBJ1-6; unclear D gene. CDR1 is SGHKS, CDR2 YYEKEE, per germline (reference sequence). Trimming took 1 base from V and 9 from J, leaving 8 bases between them. This CDR3 has 13 residues. Written as DNA, the CDR3 is TGTGCCAGCAGCTTGTCTGGGCTTTCACCCCTCCACTTT. Residues: CASSLSGLSPLHF.

The rearrangement uses TRBV6-6 and TRBJ2-1; no definite D call. The V gene lost 0 bases and the J gene lost 4 bases, with 10 bases spanning the gap. This CDR3 contains 15 residues. Looked up from germline, CDR1 is MNHNY and CDR2 is SVGAGI (reference sequence). The DNA for the CDR3 is TGTGCCAGCAGTTACTCGTCAGCCATATACAATGAGCAGTTCTTC. Protein: CASSYSSAIYNEQFF.

The chain links TRBV9 to TRBJ2-2; D not resolved. Germline V CDR1 and CDR2: SGDLS, YYNGEE. The V gene lost 0 bases and the J gene lost 4 bases, with 10 bases spanning the gap. The CDR3 has 15 residues. CDR3 DNA sequence: TGTGCCAGCAGCGTAGAGGCTAGACGCACCGGGGAGCTGTTTTTT. This codes for CASSVEARRTGELFF.